This T cell receptor (beta chain) appears in the sequencing data of a study of T-cell reconstitution after alpha-beta-depleted transplantation in children. Study results and limitations: Elevated TCRbeta diversity at day 60 was traced, in some patients, to surviving recipient T cells and thymic progenitors. Roughly two months post-transplant, alpha-beta T cells reportedly originated from several hundred graft clones that had expanded. From newly produced T cells came most of the T-cell counts and diversity one year after transplant.

This clonotype appeared many times. The antigen is undetermined. Germline CDR1 and CDR2: SNHLY and FYNNEI. Deletions cut 7 bases from V and 4 bases from J, with 10 bases between. CDR3 length: 13 residues. Preparation of the TCRbeta library involved a method that used unique molecular identifiers. TCRdb reanalysed the PCR reads using MiXCR and keeps one entry per CDR3 protein. Of around 800,000 distinct CDR3 sequences listed, around 17% are singletons. The receptor was isolated from a male patient under 18 who had a stem cell transplant for acute lymphoblastic leukemia, so the T cells may come from the graft donor. The chain links TRBV2 to TRBJ2-2, with unresolved D. The specimen comprised PBMCs, mostly from graft donor cells, sampled 360 days after TCRalphabeta/CD19-depleted stem cell transplant. The CDR3 here is CASIGVRTGELFF. The CDR3 coding sequence is TGTGCCAGCATTGGAGTTCGCACCGGGGAGCTGTTTTTT.